A selection of T cell receptor beta chains follows, all from one sample in a study of blood T cell repertoires in COVID-19. Using immunoSEQ multiplex PCR, the repertoire was profiled, and TCRdb retains in-frame clones only, with some absent. The sample lists some 120,000 clones; around 85% were seen once. Sequences were obtained from peripheral blood. These TCRs come from a woman between 45 and 60 years old with acute or convalescent COVID-19. CDR3s include the opening cysteine and the closing phenylalanine or tryptophan. The order of the fields is D gene, V gene, clone size, J gene, CDR3 protein, CDR3 DNA. A D gene is named only where the DNA matches it firmly. Only part of the rows carry a size: once, few, many, or a class if the clone is expanded.

D: -; V: TRBV9; size: -; J: TRBJ1-3; CDR3: CASSGQGENTIYF; DNA: TGTGCCAGCAGCGGGCAGGGTGAAAACACCATATATTTT
D: TRBD1; V: TRBV6-4; size: -; J: TRBJ1-1; CDR3: CASSRDRNTEAFF; DNA: TGTGCCAGCAGTAGGGACAGGAACACTGAAGCTTTCTTT
D: -; V: TRBV19; size: -; J: TRBJ1-4; CDR3: CASSPGGLSNEKLFF; DNA: TGTGCCAGTAGTCCGGGGGGACTGAGTAATGAAAAACTGTTTTTT
D: TRBD1; V: TRBV5-8; size: -; J: TRBJ1-6; CDR3: CASSYRGLDSPLHF; DNA: TGTGCCAGCAGCTACAGGGGGTTGGATTCACCCCTCCACTTT
D: -; V: TRBV18; size: once; J: TRBJ1-5; CDR3: CASSHEGDNQPQHF; DNA: TGTGCCAGCTCACACGAGGGGGACAATCAGCCCCAGCATTTT
D: -; V: TRBV27; size: few; J: TRBJ1-5; CDR3: CASSSPSGAYQPQHF; DNA: TGTGCCAGCAGTTCCCCTAGTGGGGCCTATCAGCCCCAGCATTTT
D: TRBD1; V: TRBV7-2; size: -; J: TRBJ1-1; CDR3: CASSLRQGNTEAFF; DNA: TGTGCCAGCAGCTTAAGACAGGGGAACACTGAAGCTTTCTTT
D: -; V: TRBV27; size: -; J: TRBJ1-6; CDR3: CASSLSGSYNSPLHF; DNA: TGTGCCAGCAGTTTATCCGGGTCTTATAATTCACCCCTCCACTTT
D: TRBD2; V: TRBV7-6; size: -; J: TRBJ2-7; CDR3: CASSLATSGVGEQYF; DNA: TGTGCCAGCAGCTTAGCAACTAGCGGGGTAGGCGAGCAGTACTTC
D: TRBD1; V: TRBV29-1; size: -; J: TRBJ1-1; CDR3: CSTGQGGLDTEAFF; DNA: TGCAGCACAGGACAGGGAGGTTTAGACACTGAAGCTTTCTTT
D: TRBD1; V: TRBV10-2; size: -; J: TRBJ2-2; CDR3: CASSVRGQGHTGELFF; DNA: TGCGCCAGCAGTGTCAGAGGACAGGGACACACCGGGGAGCTGTTTTTT
D: -; V: TRBV5-6; size: -; J: TRBJ2-3; CDR3: CASSFTISTDTQYF; DNA: TGTGCCAGCAGCTTTACTATCTCCACAGATACGCAGTATTTT
D: TRBD1; V: TRBV2; size: -; J: TRBJ1-6; CDR3: CASRGQLVVGSPLHF; DNA: TGTGCCAGCAGGGGACAGCTCGTAGTGGGATCACCCCTCCACTTT
D: -; V: TRBV3-1/TRBV3-2; size: -; J: TRBJ2-7; CDR3: CASSQDLRGEQYF; DNA: TGTGCCAGCAGCCAAGACCTTAGAGGCGAGCAGTACTTC
D: TRBD2; V: TRBV3-1/TRBV3-2; size: -; J: TRBJ2-7; CDR3: CASSQGRGGVYEQYF; DNA: TGTGCCAGCAGCCAAGGGCGGGGGGGCGTCTACGAGCAGTACTTC
D: TRBD1; V: TRBV6-5; size: -; J: TRBJ2-2; CDR3: CASRQTTGTTGELFF; DNA: TGTGCCAGCAGACAAACGACAGGGACCACCGGGGAGCTGTTTTTT
D: TRBD1; V: TRBV7-9; size: few; J: TRBJ2-7; CDR3: CASTRTGGSYEQYF; DNA: TGTGCCAGCACCCGTACAGGGGGTAGCTACGAGCAGTACTTC
D: -; V: TRBV7-3; size: many; J: TRBJ1-6; CDR3: CASSPLPSSPLHF; DNA: TGTGCCAGCAGCCCACTTCCGAGTTCACCCCTCCACTTT
D: -; V: TRBV19; size: -; J: TRBJ1-3; CDR3: CASSVEAAPGNTIYF; DNA: TGTGCCAGTAGTGTGGAAGCGGCGCCTGGAAACACCATATATTTT
D: -; V: TRBV6-6; size: -; J: TRBJ1-3; CDR3: CASSYRGSGNTIYF; DNA: TGTGCCAGCAGTTACCGGGGCTCTGGAAACACCATATATTTT